Given below is one TCR beta chain in context. Its antigen is undetermined. The source of the sample is a study of OX40 agonist ivuxolimab in advanced cancers. About the research overall: Patients in dose escalation had liver, melanoma, kidney or head and neck cancers. Study-level points and caveats: CD4+ and CD8+ blood T cells expanded clonally by week 6 at 0.1 to 3.0 mg/kg.

The assay was immunoSEQ multiplex PCR, and TCRdb's table has in-frame clones only and misses some. This sample carries roughly 59,000 clones, about 80% of them seen once, and the ten largest clones take over 2%. The germline CDR1 and CDR2 sequences are ENHRY and SYGVKD. V dropped 10 bases and J dropped 0; count of bases not matched to a gene: 8. The CDR3 contains 14 residues. The receptor's source is an adult with an advanced solid tumor such as melanoma, head and neck, liver or kidney cancer. V is TRBV10-3 and J is TRBJ2-5, with 7 bases that match TRBD1. The sample here was CD4+ or CD8+ T cells sorted from blood, taken in a trial of the OX40 agonist ivuxolimab. CDR3 loop: CATGQVSYQETQYF. In nucleotides, the CDR3 is TGTGCCACCGGACAGGTCTCGTACCAAGAGACCCAGTACTTC.